Included here is one T cell receptor beta chain sequence, with context. TCRdb's table, derived via immunoSEQ multiplex PCR, lists solely in-frame clones and lacks some. The sample lists 250,000 or so clones, 86% occurring once. The data are from a study of blood T cell repertoires in COVID-19. Across the study: Acute-phase and convalescent COVID-19 samples originated in the United States, Italy and Spain. T cells, B-cell-depleted T cells, or PBMCs provided the cDNA or gDNA that served as material.

This receptor was identified in a man between 60 and 75 years old with acute or convalescent COVID-19. The specimen was peripheral blood.

The CDR3: CASSMSRNTGELFF. In DNA, the CDR3 is TGTGCCAGTAGTATGAGTAGGAACACCGGGGAGCTGTTTTTT. This rearrangement joins TRBV19 to TRBJ2-2, with D uncertain. V was cut by 3 bases and J by 1 base, with 6 bases left in between. CDR1 LNHDA and CDR2 SQIVND come from the germline V gene (reference sequence). The CDR3 runs to 14 residues. Based on the CDR3 plus reference TRBV19 and TRBJ2-2, the full variable domain is DGGITQSPKYLFRKEGQNVTLSCEQNLNHDAMYWYRQDPGQGLRLIYYSQIVNDFQKGDIAEGYSVSREKKESFPLTVTSAQKNPTAFYLCASSMSRNTGELFFGEGSRLTVL.